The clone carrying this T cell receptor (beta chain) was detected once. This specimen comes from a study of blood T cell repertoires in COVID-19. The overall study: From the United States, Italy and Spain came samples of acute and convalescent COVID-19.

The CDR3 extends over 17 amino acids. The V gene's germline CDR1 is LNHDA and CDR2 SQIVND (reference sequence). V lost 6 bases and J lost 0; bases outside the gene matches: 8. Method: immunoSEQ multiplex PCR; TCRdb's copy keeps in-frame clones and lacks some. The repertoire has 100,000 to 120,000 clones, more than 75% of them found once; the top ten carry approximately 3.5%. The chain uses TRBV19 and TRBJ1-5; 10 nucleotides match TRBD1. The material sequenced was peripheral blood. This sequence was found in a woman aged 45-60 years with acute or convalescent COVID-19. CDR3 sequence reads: CASSSGTGVYSNQPQHF. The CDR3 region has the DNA TGTGCCAGTAGCTCCGGGACAGGGGTCTATAGCAATCAGCCCCAGCATTTT. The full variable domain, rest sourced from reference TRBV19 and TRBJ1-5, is DGGITQSPKYLFRKEGQNVTLSCEQNLNHDAMYWYRQDPGQGLRLIYYSQIVNDFQKGDIAEGYSVSREKKESFPLTVTSAQKNPTAFYLCASSSGTGVYSNQPQHFGDGTRLSIL.